This TCR beta chain is from a study of T cell repertoires in cytomegalovirus infection. General study results and limits: It was HLA-C-restricted CMV-specific TCR beta clonotypes that dominated the response ex vivo.

TCRdb processed the reads anew with MiXCR; each CDR3 protein has one entry. The table shows around 900,000 distinct CDR3 sequences, with around 30% occurring only once. Note on this clonotype: Antigen: not known.

The material sequenced was cultured CD8+ T cells from PBMCs, taken from culture after CMV antigen stimulation. The receptor comes from a human donor in good health (CMV status not recorded). Some clones in this sample may be carry-over from other donors' samples.

This CDR3 is CASSYPDGGNYNEQFF. The CDR3 DNA reads as TGTGCCAGCAGTTACCCCGACGGGGGGAACTACAATGAGCAGTTCTTC. V gene TRBV6-5 combines with J gene TRBJ2-1, with 7 bases identical to TRBD2. Trimming removed 2 bases from V and 3 bases from J; junction bases left unmatched: 7. CDR3 length: 16 amino acids. Germline V lookup: CDR1 MNHEY, CDR2 SVGAGI.